This is a list of T cell receptor beta chains from one sample in a study of T cell responses to AZD1222 COVID-19 vaccine. Assay: immunoSEQ multiplex PCR; the TCRdb copy retains only in-frame clones and omits some. The data show about 49,000 clones, 79% seen once. The sequencing here drew on peripheral blood, taken on day 0 of MenACWY control vaccination. Source of these receptors: an adult in good health. CDR3s include the opening cysteine and the closing phenylalanine or tryptophan. D genes are given only for firm matches. Rows may omit the clone size; those that give it use once, few, many or a size class.

d_call,j_call,cdr3_length,clone_size,v_call,cdr3_nt,cdr3_aa
NA,TRBJ2-1,12,NA,TRBV9,TGTGCCAGCAGCGTAGTCTGGTATGAGCAGTTCTTC,CASSVVWYEQFF
NA,TRBJ1-3,15,NA,TRBV7-9,TGTGCCAGCAGCTTAGATGGCGGAACTGGAAACACCATATATTTT,CASSLDGGTGNTIYF
NA,TRBJ2-2,15,NA,TRBV28,TGTGCCAGCAGGACCAATAGATTAGGCGCCGGGGAGCTGTTTTTT,CASRTNRLGAGELFF
NA,TRBJ1-1,15,NA,TRBV3-1/TRBV3-2,TGTGCCAGCAGCCAAAAGCCGGGTGGGGGCACTGAAGCTTTCTTT,CASSQKPGGGTEAFF
NA,TRBJ2-6,16,NA,TRBV5-6,TGTGCCAGCAGCCCTGTGCGGGACTCTGGGGCCAACGTCCTGACTTTC,CASSPVRDSGANVLTF
TRBD2,TRBJ2-2,14,NA,TRBV7-9,TGTGCCAGCGTAGCGGGGGTGTCGACCGGGGAGCTGTTTTTT,CASVAGVSTGELFF
NA,TRBJ1-5,13,once,TRBV30,TGTGCCTGGACGGGGTCGAGCAATCAGCCCCAGCATTTT,CAWTGSSNQPQHF
NA,TRBJ2-3,15,NA,TRBV27,TGTGCCAGCAGTTTATCTACAGCACTCACAGATACGCAGTATTTT,CASSLSTALTDTQYF
TRBD1,TRBJ1-6,14,NA,TRBV30,TGTGCCTGGAGTGTACTAGGGGGCAATTCACCCCTCCACTTT,CAWSVLGGNSPLHF
TRBD2,TRBJ2-5,13,NA,TRBV12-3/TRBV12-4,TGTGCCAGCAGTTTAATCGGGGGGGAGACCCAGTACTTC,CASSLIGGETQYF
TRBD2,TRBJ2-1,15,NA,TRBV30,TGTGCCTGGAATGTTTATCAGCGGGGCTACAATGAGCAGTTCTTC,CAWNVYQRGYNEQFF
TRBD1,TRBJ2-4,15,NA,TRBV29-1,TGCAGCGTTGAAGCTCCGACAGGGCGAGGGAACATTCAGTACTTC,CSVEAPTGRGNIQYF
TRBD1,TRBJ1-2,15,NA,TRBV11-2,TGTGCCAGCAGCCCACGAGGGACAGGAGAGTATGGCTACACCTTC,CASSPRGTGEYGYTF
NA,TRBJ2-5,12,NA,TRBV3-1/TRBV3-2,TGTGCCAGCAGCCAACTTTTCGAGACCCAGTACTTC,CASSQLFETQYF
NA,TRBJ1-5,13,NA,TRBV30,TGTGCCTGGAGTGTGGAGGGTAATCAGCCCCAGCATTTT,CAWSVEGNQPQHF
TRBD2,TRBJ2-1,16,NA,TRBV24-1,TGTGCCACCAGTGACCCGACTAGCCCGCCCTACAATGAGCAGTTCTTC,CATSDPTSPPYNEQFF
NA,TRBJ1-1,14,NA,TRBV6-1,TGTGCCAGCAGTGAATTAGTAGGGAGCACTGAAGCTTTCTTT,CASSELVGSTEAFF
NA,TRBJ1-2,15,NA,TRBV9,TGTGCCAGCAGCGGTAGTCCTAACCAGGTCGGAGGCTACACCTTC,CASSGSPNQVGGYTF
NA,TRBJ1-1,15,NA,TRBV25-1,TGTGCCAGCAGTGTTCCTGGGGGAAAGAACACTGAAGCTTTCTTT,CASSVPGGKNTEAFF
NA,TRBJ1-4,13,NA,TRBV10-3,TGTGCCATCCAAGGGGGACAAAATGAAAAACTGTTTTTT,CAIQGGQNEKLFF
NA,TRBJ1-2,10,NA,TRBV29-1,TGCAGCGTTGAGCAGAATGGCTACACCTTC,CSVEQNGYTF
NA,TRBJ2-7,13,few,TRBV2,TGTGCCAGCAGTGGAGTGAGCTCCTACGAGCAGTACTTC,CASSGVSSYEQYF
NA,TRBJ2-7,15,NA,TRBV5-3,TGTGCCAGAAGCTTGGTATTTGTTCAGACCTACGAGCAGTACTTC,CARSLVFVQTYEQYF
TRBD2,TRBJ2-1,17,medium-sized,TRBV3-1/TRBV3-2,TGTGCCAGCAGCCAAGGGACTAGCGGGAGGGCCGGGAATGAGCAGTTCTTC,CASSQGTSGRAGNEQFF
TRBD2,TRBJ2-2,14,NA,TRBV10-2,TGCGCCAGCAGCTTAGCGGGAGACACCGGGGAGCTGTTTTTT,CASSLAGDTGELFF
NA,TRBJ1-1,15,NA,TRBV6-5,TGTGCCAGCTCTTACAGCAAGAGGACGAACACTGAAGCTTTCTTT,CASSYSKRTNTEAFF
NA,TRBJ1-2,14,NA,TRBV6-2/TRBV6-3,TGTGCCAGCAGTTACTCCGGGGGGACCTATGGCTACACCTTC,CASSYSGGTYGYTF
TRBD1,TRBJ2-7,15,few,TRBV5-1,TGCGCCAGCAGCCCGGACTGGACAGGGTCCGGCGAGCAGTACTTC,CASSPDWTGSGEQYF
NA,TRBJ1-1,10,NA,TRBV29-1,TGCAGCGTTGAGGGCACTGAAGCTTTCTTT,CSVEGTEAFF
TRBD2,TRBJ2-2,16,medium-sized,TRBV5-6,TGTGCCAGCAGCTTGCGCGGGAGGGCCCGAACCGGGGAGCTGTTTTTT,CASSLRGRARTGELFF
TRBD1,TRBJ1-6,15,NA,TRBV7-2,TGTGCCAGCAGCTTCGACGGGACAGGACGTTCACCCCTCCACTTT,CASSFDGTGRSPLHF
TRBD2,TRBJ2-3,15,NA,TRBV30,TGTGCCTGGAGTGTACTAGCGGGGTACACAGATACGCAGTATTTT,CAWSVLAGYTDTQYF
NA,TRBJ1-1,13,NA,TRBV19,TGTGCCAGCCGGGACGGAGCCGACACTGAAGCTTTCTTT,CASRDGADTEAFF
TRBD2,TRBJ2-3,16,NA,TRBV6-5,TGTGCCAGCAGTTATCGCCCGGGAGGAGGTACAGATACGCAGTATTTT,CASSYRPGGGTDTQYF
TRBD1,TRBJ1-2,16,NA,TRBV2,TGTGCCAGCAAATGGAACAGGGGGGGAGCTAACTATGGCTACACCTTC,CASKWNRGGANYGYTF
NA,TRBJ1-5,15,NA,TRBV28,TGTGCCAGCAGATGGACAGAATATAGCAATCAGCCCCAGCATTTT,CASRWTEYSNQPQHF
NA,TRBJ1-1,12,NA,TRBV7-9,TGTGCCGGCCTAGACCAGGACACTGAAGCTTTCTTT,CAGLDQDTEAFF
NA,TRBJ1-6,15,few,TRBV9,TGTGCCAGCAGCCTTGAAGGGGGACCCTATTCACCCCTCCACTTT,CASSLEGGPYSPLHF
TRBD2,TRBJ2-1,17,NA,TRBV7-6,TGTGCCAGCAGCTTAGATACTGGACTAGCGGTATACAATGAGCAGTTCTTC,CASSLDTGLAVYNEQFF
NA,TRBJ2-5,14,few,TRBV7-9,TGTGCCAGCAGCTTAGTTACTCAAGGAGAGACCCAGTACTTC,CASSLVTQGETQYF
TRBD1,TRBJ2-4,17,NA,TRBV19,TGTGCCAGTAGTAGGGCGGACAGGGGTGTATCCAAAAACATTCAGTACTTC,CASSRADRGVSKNIQYF
TRBD1,TRBJ2-7,14,NA,TRBV6-5,TGTGCCAGCAGTTGGGGACAGGGGAATATCGAGCAGTACTTC,CASSWGQGNIEQYF
NA,TRBJ2-3,16,NA,TRBV27,TGTGCCAGCAGTTTCCGCCGCCACGGGAGCACAGATACGCAGTATTTT,CASSFRRHGSTDTQYF
NA,TRBJ1-2,12,NA,TRBV7-8,TGTGCCAGCCACGGGGGCGACTATGGCTACACCTTC,CASHGGDYGYTF
NA,TRBJ2-1,15,NA,TRBV4-1,TGCGCCAGCAGCCCCGACAGGAGCTCCTACAATGAGCAGTTCTTC,CASSPDRSSYNEQFF
NA,TRBJ1-3,15,once,TRBV18,TGTGCCAGCTCACCGCCCTTGGTATCTGGAAACACCATATATTTT,CASSPPLVSGNTIYF
NA,TRBJ1-1,13,NA,TRBV10-1,TGCGCCAGCAGAATGGCCATGAACACTGAAGCTTTCTTT,CASRMAMNTEAFF
NA,TRBJ1-1,14,NA,TRBV30,TGTGCCTGGAACGGGGCCAGGGTGGACACTGAAGCTTTCTTT,CAWNGARVDTEAFF
NA,TRBJ1-6,14,medium-sized,TRBV5-4,TGTGCCAGCACACTGGACAGAAAGAATTCACCCCTCCACTTT,CASTLDRKNSPLHF
NA,TRBJ1-1,11,NA,TRBV28,TGTGCCTGTCGTGGGGGGGCTGAAGCTTTCTTT,CACRGGAEAFF
NA,TRBJ2-7,14,NA,TRBV7-9,TGTGCCAGCAGCTTATCAGCCCTAACCTACGAGCAGTACTTC,CASSLSALTYEQYF
NA,TRBJ2-3,15,NA,TRBV2,TGTGCCAGCAGTGAAGAGAAGTCTAGCACAGATACGCAGTATTTT,CASSEEKSSTDTQYF
NA,TRBJ2-3,14,NA,TRBV2,TGTGCCAGCAGTGAAGGGCTTTTCACAGATACGCAGTATTTT,CASSEGLFTDTQYF
TRBD1,TRBJ1-6,14,few,TRBV7-2,TGTGCCAGCAGCTCCACAGGGGGCCTTACACCCCTCCACTTT,CASSSTGGLTPLHF
NA,TRBJ2-1,16,NA,TRBV4-1,TGCGCCAGCAGCCAAGATACCCCTCAAGGATACAATGAGCAGTTCTTC,CASSQDTPQGYNEQFF
NA,TRBJ1-5,14,NA,TRBV6-1,TGTGCCAGCAGTGAAGGGGGAAACGATCAGCCCCAGCATTTT,CASSEGGNDQPQHF
NA,TRBJ1-1,14,NA,TRBV18,TGTGCCAGCTCACCGGTCGGGGGAGACACTGAAGCTTTCTTT,CASSPVGGDTEAFF